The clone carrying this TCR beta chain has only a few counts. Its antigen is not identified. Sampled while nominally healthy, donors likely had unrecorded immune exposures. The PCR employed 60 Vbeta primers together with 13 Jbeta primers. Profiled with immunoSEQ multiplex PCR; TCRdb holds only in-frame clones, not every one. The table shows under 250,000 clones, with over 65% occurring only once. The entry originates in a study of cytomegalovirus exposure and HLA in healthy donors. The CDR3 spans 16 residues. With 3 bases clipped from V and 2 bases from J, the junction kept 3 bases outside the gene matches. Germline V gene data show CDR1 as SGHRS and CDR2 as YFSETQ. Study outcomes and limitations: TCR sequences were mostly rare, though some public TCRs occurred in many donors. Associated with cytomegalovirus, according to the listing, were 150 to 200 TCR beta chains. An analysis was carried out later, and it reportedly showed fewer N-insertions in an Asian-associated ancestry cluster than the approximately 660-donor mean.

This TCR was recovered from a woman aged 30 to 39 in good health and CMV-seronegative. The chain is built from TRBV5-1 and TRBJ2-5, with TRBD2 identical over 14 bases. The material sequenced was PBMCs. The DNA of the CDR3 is TGCGCCAGCAGCTCAGGACTAGCGGGGGGTCAAGAGACCCAGTACTTC. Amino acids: CASSSGLAGGQETQYF.